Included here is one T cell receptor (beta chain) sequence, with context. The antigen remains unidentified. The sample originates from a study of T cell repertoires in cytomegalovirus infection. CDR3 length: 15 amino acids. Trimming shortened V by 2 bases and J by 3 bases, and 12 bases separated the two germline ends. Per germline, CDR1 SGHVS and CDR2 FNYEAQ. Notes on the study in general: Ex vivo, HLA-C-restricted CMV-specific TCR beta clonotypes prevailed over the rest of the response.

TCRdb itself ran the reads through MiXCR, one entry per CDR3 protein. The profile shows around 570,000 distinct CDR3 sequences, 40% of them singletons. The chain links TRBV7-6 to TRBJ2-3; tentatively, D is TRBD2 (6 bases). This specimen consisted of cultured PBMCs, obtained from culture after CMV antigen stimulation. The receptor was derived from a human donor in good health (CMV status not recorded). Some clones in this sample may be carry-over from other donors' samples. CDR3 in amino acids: CASSLPTGETDTQYF. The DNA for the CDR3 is TGTGCCAGCAGCTTACCGACGGGAGAAACAGATACGCAGTATTTT. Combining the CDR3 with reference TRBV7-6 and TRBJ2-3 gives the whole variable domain GAGVSQSPRYKVTKRGQDVALRCDPISGHVSLYWYRQALGQGPEFLTYFNYEAQQDKSGLPNDRFSAERPEGSISTLTIQRTEQRDSAMYRCASSLPTGETDTQYFGPGTRLTVL.